This record concerns one T cell receptor (beta chain) sequence. The data were obtained in a study of cytomegalovirus exposure and HLA in healthy donors. This CDR3 region has 16 residues. Trimming removed 1 base at V and 4 bases at J, with 16 bases between. CDR1 is LGHNA and CDR2 is YSLEER in the germline V gene. It was with 60 Vbeta and 13 Jbeta primers that the PCR ran. TCRdb keeps only in-frame clones here, not all; method: immunoSEQ multiplex PCR. The sample lists 110,000 or so clones, about 72% occurring once. The receptor was derived from a man aged 45-60 years in good health and CMV-seropositive. The V and J genes are TRBV4-3 and TRBJ1-2, with no clear D. Source material: PBMCs. The CDR3 protein is CASSQGHSRSSYGYTF. CDR3 bases: TGCGCCAGCAGCCAAGGCCACAGCCGTTCCTCCTATGGCTACACCTTC.